This TCR beta chain was sequenced in a study of blood T cells in healthy people across ages. A second PCR of about 7 to 12 cycles used a sample-barcoded 5' primer and a J-beta primer mix. Each CDR3 protein gets one entry after TCRdb re-called the 5' RACE reads with MiXCR. The sample contains about 970,000 distinct CDR3 sequences, roughly 51% of which appear only once. The CDR3 length is 14 residues. Per germline, CDR1 MNHNY and CDR2 SVGAGI (reference sequence). Source material: blood. The sequence derives from a woman aged 60-75 years in good health. The chain combines TRBV6-6 with TRBJ2-1, with D possibly matching TRBD1 (6 bases). The tail of the sequence fits TRBJ2-7 better, so the J call may be wrong. The CDR3 sequence: CATKPINTGHEQYF. CDR3 sequence (DNA): TGTGCCACTAAACCCATTAATACAGGGCATGAGCAGTACTTC.